By sample fraction, the clone carrying this TCR beta chain is medium-sized. Its antigen is currently unknown. This sample's time point: sample taken at primary tumor resection. TCRdb reprocessed the 5' RACE reads with MiXCR, giving one entry per CDR3 protein. The repertoire holds some 4,000 distinct CDR3 sequences, with roughly 5.6% as singletons. This record comes from a study of spatial heterogeneity in lung cancer. Points from the study as a whole: Tumor mutation count correlated with how many alpha and beta TCRs expanded intratumorally.

From germline, CDR1 is SQVTM and CDR2 ANQGSEA. The CDR3 length is 10 residues. V lost 4 bases, J lost 11 bases, and 9 bases lay in between. This receptor was obtained from a female donor with early-stage non-small cell lung cancer. The material was lung tumor tissue, obtained at surgery. The rearrangement links TRBV29-1 to TRBJ2-1; D is uncertain. This CDR3 reads CSVARKKQFF. CDR3 nucleotides: TGCAGCGTTGCCCGGAAGAAGCAGTTCTTC.